These T cell receptor beta chains were read from a single sample in a study of T cell responses to AZD1222 COVID-19 vaccine. Produced via immunoSEQ multiplex PCR; TCRdb's table is partial and in-frame only. The sample lists about 150,000 clones, roughly 88% occurring once. The sample was peripheral blood, taken on day 0 of MenACWY control vaccination. All receptors come from an adult in good health. CDR3s include the opening cysteine and the closing phenylalanine or tryptophan. D genes are given only for firm matches. Where a row states a size, it is once, few, many or the class of an expanded clone; other rows omit it.

length	D	V	size	J	CDR3	DNA
19	.	TRBV7-9	.	TRBJ1-5	CASSSTVAREDENNQPQHF	TGTGCCAGCAGCTCGACAGTGGCCAGGGAGGACGAAAACAATCAGCCCCAGCATTTT
13	.	TRBV7-3	.	TRBJ2-2	CASSWDLTGELFF	TGTGCCAGCAGCTGGGACCTCACCGGGGAGCTGTTTTTT
14	TRBD2	TRBV19	once	TRBJ2-7	CASSRASGKYEQYF	TGTGCCAGTAGTAGGGCTAGCGGGAAGTACGAGCAGTACTTC
16	.	TRBV19	.	TRBJ1-5	CASRFSPSREGQPQHF	TGTGCCAGTAGATTCAGCCCCAGCAGGGAGGGTCAGCCCCAGCATTTT
15	.	TRBV19	.	TRBJ2-1	CASSVPGSSYNEQFF	TGTGCCAGTAGCGTCCCAGGGAGCTCCTACAATGAGCAGTTCTTC
15	TRBD1	TRBV19	once	TRBJ2-1	CASSPDRVGQDEQFF	TGTGCCAGTAGTCCCGACAGGGTGGGCCAAGATGAGCAGTTCTTC
15	.	TRBV10-3	few	TRBJ2-7	CAISDLRDGLNKQYF	TGTGCCATCAGTGATTTACGGGACGGCCTCAATAAGCAGTACTTC
17	.	TRBV18	.	TRBJ2-1	CASSRSLPRGSYNEQFF	TGTGCCAGCTCCCGTTCCCTCCCGCGGGGCTCCTACAATGAGCAGTTCTTC
15	.	TRBV7-2	.	TRBJ2-5	CASSLGPDRSETQYF	TGTGCCAGCAGCTTAGGCCCCGACAGGTCAGAGACCCAGTACTTC
13	TRBD2	TRBV5-1	.	TRBJ2-7	CASSKGRAYEQYF	TGCGCCAGCAGTAAAGGGAGGGCCTACGAGCAGTACTTC
16	TRBD2	TRBV4-3	.	TRBJ2-7	CASSQSVSGRSYEQYF	TGCGCCAGCAGCCAATCAGTCAGCGGGAGATCCTACGAGCAGTACTTC
14	TRBD1	TRBV20-1	.	TRBJ2-5	CSASTGQGGKTQYF	TGCAGTGCTAGTACCGGACAGGGGGGGAAGACCCAGTACTTC
13	TRBD1	TRBV5-1	.	TRBJ1-2	CASTVGTEGGYTF	TGCGCCAGCACTGTAGGGACAGAAGGTGGCTACACCTTC
14	.	TRBV15	.	TRBJ1-5	CATSRGGATQPQHF	TGTGCCACCAGCAGGGGGGGGGCGACTCAGCCCCAGCATTTT
15	.	TRBV6-5	.	TRBJ2-1	CASAGRTANLNEQFF	TGTGCCAGCGCCGGCCGGACTGCGAATTTGAATGAGCAGTTCTTC
14	.	TRBV6-5	.	TRBJ1-1	CASSYNRDSAEAFF	TGTGCCAGCAGTTACAACAGGGATTCTGCTGAAGCTTTCTTT
13	.	TRBV19	.	TRBJ1-5	CASRDGFNQPQHF	TGTGCCAGTAGGGACGGTTTTAATCAGCCCCAGCATTTT
17	.	TRBV5-1	.	TRBJ1-3	CASSPGHSGAGGNTIYF	TGCGCCAGCAGCCCGGGTCATTCGGGGGCAGGTGGAAACACCATATATTTT
16	.	TRBV28	.	TRBJ2-7	CASSTAGGAQLDEQYF	TGTGCCAGCAGTACCGCCGGCGGGGCCCAACTGGACGAGCAGTACTTC
18	.	TRBV27	few	TRBJ1-6	CASKITEGGSSYNSPLHF	TGTGCCAGCAAAATAACAGAGGGAGGGAGCTCCTATAATTCACCCCTCCACTTT
14	.	TRBV28	.	TRBJ1-2	CASSFENQAYGYTF	TGTGCCAGCAGCTTCGAGAATCAGGCCTATGGCTACACCTTC
14	.	TRBV3-1/TRBV3-2	.	TRBJ1-4	CASSQGGIDEKLFF	TGTGCCAGCAGCCAAGGGGGGATCGATGAAAAACTGTTTTTT
17	.	TRBV11-2	.	TRBJ1-1	CASSYRTSREFSTEAFF	TGTGCCAGCAGCTATAGGACATCCCGGGAGTTTAGCACTGAAGCTTTCTTT
14	.	TRBV30	.	TRBJ2-2	CAWIQGGGTGELFF	TGTGCCTGGATCCAAGGGGGGGGCACCGGGGAGCTGTTTTTT
13	TRBD1	TRBV19	.	TRBJ2-7	CASKQGASYEQYF	TGTGCCAGTAAGCAGGGGGCTTCCTACGAGCAGTACTTC
14	.	TRBV7-2	.	TRBJ2-5	CASSRTANQETQYF	TGTGCCAGCAGCCGGACAGCTAATCAAGAGACCCAGTACTTC
11	.	TRBV18	.	TRBJ2-2	CASSPAQELFF	TGTGCCAGCTCACCTGCTCAGGAGCTGTTTTTT
15	TRBD2	TRBV3-1/TRBV3-2	.	TRBJ2-7	CASSPPSGSRNEQYF	TGTGCCAGCAGTCCTCCTAGCGGGAGCCGCAACGAGCAGTACTTC
17	.	TRBV9	.	TRBJ2-2	CASSVASTTANTGELFF	TGTGCCAGCAGCGTAGCGTCGACAACCGCGAACACCGGGGAGCTGTTTTTT
15	.	TRBV19	few	TRBJ2-2	CASSIQGVNTGELFF	TGTGCCAGTAGTATCCAAGGAGTAAACACCGGGGAGCTGTTTTTT
14	.	TRBV4-3	.	TRBJ1-1	CASSQERAITEAFF	TGCGCCAGCAGCCAAGAGAGGGCGATCACTGAAGCTTTCTTT
14	.	TRBV4-3	.	TRBJ2-5	CASSQDGLGETQYF	TGCGCCAGCAGCCAAGACGGTCTGGGAGAGACCCAGTACTTC
13	.	TRBV9	once	TRBJ1-1	CASSVNTGTEAFF	TGTGCCAGCAGCGTAAACACGGGCACTGAAGCTTTCTTT
13	.	TRBV28	.	TRBJ2-7	CASSLGRGYEQYF	TGTGCCAGCAGTTTAGGAAGGGGCTACGAGCAGTACTTC
16	TRBD2	TRBV3-1/TRBV3-2	.	TRBJ2-5	CASRLGRTSGSETQYF	TGTGCCAGCAGGCTCGGGAGGACTAGCGGGTCAGAGACCCAGTACTTC
15	TRBD2	TRBV9	.	TRBJ2-3	CASSVWRGGLDTQYF	TGTGCCAGCAGCGTTTGGCGGGGGGGCTTGGATACGCAGTATTTT